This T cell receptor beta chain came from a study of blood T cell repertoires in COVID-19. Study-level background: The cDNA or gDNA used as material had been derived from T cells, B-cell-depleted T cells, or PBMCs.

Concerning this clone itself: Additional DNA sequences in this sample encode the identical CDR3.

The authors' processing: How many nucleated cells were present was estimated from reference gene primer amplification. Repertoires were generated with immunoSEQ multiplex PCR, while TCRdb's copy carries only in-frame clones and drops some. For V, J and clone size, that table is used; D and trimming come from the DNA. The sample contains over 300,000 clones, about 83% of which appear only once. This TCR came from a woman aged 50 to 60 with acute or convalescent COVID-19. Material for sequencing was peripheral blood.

CDR3 DNA sequence: TGTGCCAGTAGTAGCCGGGAGAACACTGAAGCTTTCTTT. This sequence encodes CASSSRENTEAFF. The genes are TRBV19 and TRBJ1-1; D remains unclear. The germline CDR1 and CDR2 sequences are LNHDA and SQIVND (reference sequence). This CDR3 comprises 13 residues. Trimming cost V 4 bases and J 1 base, with 7 bases left between them.